This paragraph covers one T cell receptor (beta chain) sequence. The antigen is not known. These data are taken from a study of cytomegalovirus exposure and HLA in healthy donors. Study-wide background: About 85 million unique TCR sequences came from HLA-typed donors in an early release.

Whole-study results and caveats: A later analysis found that most CMV-associated TCR beta chains appeared HLA-restricted.

The PCR used 60 Vbeta and 13 Jbeta primers. Produced via immunoSEQ multiplex PCR; TCRdb's table is partial and in-frame only. The sample yields 210,000 or so clones, roughly 88% seen once. The clonotype comes from a boy younger than 10 in good health and CMV-seronegative. Specimen: PBMCs.

The CDR3 DNA reads as TGTGCCAGCAGTCCTACAGGGGCACCTAACACTGAAGCTTTCTTT. Translating gives CASSPTGAPNTEAFF. This chain links TRBV27 with TRBJ1-1, with TRBD1 matching over 7 bases. The CDR3 spans 15 residues. CDR1 is MNHEY, CDR2 SMNVEV, per germline (reference sequence). Trimming at V came to 5 bases and at J to 2 bases, leaving 8 bases not matched to a gene.